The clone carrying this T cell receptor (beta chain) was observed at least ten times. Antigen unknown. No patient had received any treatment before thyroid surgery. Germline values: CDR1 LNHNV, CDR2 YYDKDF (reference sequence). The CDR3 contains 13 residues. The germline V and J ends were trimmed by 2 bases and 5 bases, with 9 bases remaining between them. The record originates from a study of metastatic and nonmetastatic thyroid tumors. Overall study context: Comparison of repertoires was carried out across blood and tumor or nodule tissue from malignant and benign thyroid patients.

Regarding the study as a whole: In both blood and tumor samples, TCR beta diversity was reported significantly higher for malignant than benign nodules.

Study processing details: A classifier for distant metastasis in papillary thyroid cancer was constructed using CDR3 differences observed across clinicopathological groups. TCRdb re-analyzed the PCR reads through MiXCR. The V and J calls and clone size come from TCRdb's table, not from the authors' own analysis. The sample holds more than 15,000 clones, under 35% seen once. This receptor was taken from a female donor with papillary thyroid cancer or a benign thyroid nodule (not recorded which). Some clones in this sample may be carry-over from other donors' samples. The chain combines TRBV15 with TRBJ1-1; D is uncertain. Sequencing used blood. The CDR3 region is CATSRPDGTEAFF. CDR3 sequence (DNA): TGTGCCACCAGCAGACCTGACGGGACTGAAGCTTTCTTT.